One sample yielded the 6 T cell receptor beta chains listed below, sequenced in a study of a mutant IDH1 vaccine in newly diagnosed glioma. The time point denotes: week 11, during vaccination. Mutant IDH1 20-mer peptide, at 300 ug, made up each vaccine dose, with topical imiquimod. The table came from immunoSEQ multiplex PCR; TCRdb's copy has only in-frame clones and leaves some out. The table records 45,000 to 65,000 clones, 91% of them present only once. For these TCRs, the target antigens are not known. This material consisted of PBMCs, taken from a glioma patient whose treatment included an IDH1 peptide vaccine. The receptors stem from a man in his fifties or sixties with glioma.

V and J are TRBV2 and TRBJ2-7; TRBD2 agrees at 10 bases. Germline V gene data show CDR1 as SNHLY and CDR2 as FYNNEI. Germline trimming cut 3 bases from V and 5 bases from J; bases unmatched to any gene: 4. This CDR3 has 14 residues. As DNA, the CDR3 is TGTGCCAGCAGTGAGACTAGCGGGTTCCACGAGCAGTACTTC. It codes for CASSETSGFHEQYF.

V usage is TRBV19 and J usage is TRBJ1-5; 10 nucleotides match TRBD1. The V gene's germline CDR1 is LNHDA and CDR2 SQIVND (reference sequence). The junction had 0 bases not matched to a gene; V was cut back by 6 bases and J by 4 bases. This CDR3 is 13 amino acids long. The CDR3 sequence is CASRGQGNQPQHF. The CDR3 region has the DNA TGTGCCAGTAGGGGACAGGGGAATCAGCCCCAGCATTTT.

The chain couples TRBV2 to TRBJ2-7; D might be TRBD2 (6 bases). This CDR3 is 13 amino acids long. With 6 bases removed from V and 3 bases from J, the gap between germline ends came to 12 bases. CDR1 SNHLY and CDR2 FYNNEI come from the germline V gene. CDR3 coding DNA: TGTGCCAGCAGGGTAGCGGTGTTCTACGAGCAGTACTTC. Amino acids: CASRVAVFYEQYF. The variable domain in full, completed from reference TRBV2 and TRBJ2-7, reads EPEVTQTPSHQVTQMGQEVILRCVPISNHLYFYWYRQILGQKVEFLVSFYNNEISEKSEIFDDQFSVERPDGSNFTLKIRSTKLEDSAMYFCASRVAVFYEQYFGPGTRLTVT.

The gene calls are TRBV5-1 and TRBJ2-5, with D possibly matching TRBD1 (6 bases). The CDR3 has 16 amino acids. The V gene lost 2 bases and the J gene lost 4 bases, with 18 bases spanning the gap. CDR1 and CDR2 from the germline V gene are SGHRS and YFSETQ. This CDR3 reads CASSFLQAGVGETQYF. The CDR3 DNA follows: TGCGCCAGCAGCTTCCTTCAGGCAGGGGTCGGAGAGACCCAGTACTTC.

This clone appeared a single time. V and J are TRBV6-6 and TRBJ1-3; D is undetermined. Germline lookup yields CDR1 MNHNY and CDR2 SVGAGI (reference sequence). Trimming shortened V by 6 bases and J by 0 bases, and 12 bases separated the two germline ends. CDR3 length: 15 residues. The CDR3 loop is CASRSDFSSGNTIYF. The CDR3, as DNA: TGTGCCAGCAGATCGGACTTTTCCTCTGGAAACACCATATATTTT.

This chain links TRBV4-2 with TRBJ2-5; D call uncertain. The CDR3 extends over 19 amino acids. Germline V gene sequence: CDR1 LGHNA, CDR2 YNFKEQ. Trimming shortened V by 0 bases and J by 0 bases, and 20 bases separated the two germline ends. The CDR3 loop is CASSQEDRAIQLHQETQYF. The CDR3 DNA sequence: TGTGCCAGCAGCCAAGAGGATAGGGCGATTCAGCTCCACCAAGAGACCCAGTACTTC.